The following is a T cell receptor (beta chain) sequence with its context. What it recognizes is unknown. This specimen belongs to a study of cytomegalovirus exposure and HLA in healthy donors. On the study more broadly: Approximately 77 million unique TCRs from HLA-typed donors were held in an early release of data.

CDR1 and CDR2 (germline): MDHEN, SYDVKM. The CDR3 runs to 14 residues. With V trimmed by 5 bases and J by 6 bases, 7 bases remained unmatched. The PCR employed 60 Vbeta primers together with 13 Jbeta primers. Clones were sequenced by immunoSEQ multiplex PCR, and TCRdb holds only the in-frame ones, with some missing. This table holds about 200,000 clones, 85% found once. Study-wide points: Most TCR sequences were uncommon, yet certain public TCRs appeared in many donors.

This TCR came from a woman between 45 and 65 years old in good health and CMV-seronegative. Sequenced sample: PBMCs. The gene calls are TRBV28 and TRBJ1-5, with 7 positions matching TRBD1. In DNA, the CDR3 is TGTGCCAGCAGTCCGGGACAGTTAAGTCAGCCCCAGCATTTT. It specifies CASSPGQLSQPQHF.